The entry below gives a single T cell receptor (beta chain) sequence along with its context. Antigen specificity is unknown. This entry belongs to a study of cytomegalovirus exposure and HLA in healthy donors. Regarding the study as a whole: In vitro experiments confirmed that three CMV-associated chains were specific for CMV antigens.

Method: immunoSEQ multiplex PCR; TCRdb's copy keeps in-frame clones and lacks some. The profile shows more than 45,000 clones, roughly 94% of them singletons. This CDR3 has 17 residues. V dropped 1 base and J dropped 0 bases, with 10 bases sitting between them. From germline, CDR1 is SGHAT and CDR2 FQNNGV. Sequencing was performed on PBMCs. The clonotype comes from a man in his late teens or twenties in good health and CMV-seronegative. This chain links TRBV11-2 with TRBJ2-6, with no clear D. The CDR3 DNA sequence: TGTGCCAGCAGCTTAGTTTTGCAGTCCTCTGGGGCCAACGTCCTGACTTTC. Translation gives CASSLVLQSSGANVLTF.